A single sample is the source of the 27 T cell receptor beta chains below, sequenced in a study of T cells in Graves' hyperthyroidism and ophthalmopathy. It was RNA transcripts that yielded the amplified TCR beta CDR3 regions. Using the HTBI primer set, a first-round RT-PCR was run on the TCR CDR3. TCRdb reprocessed the multiplex PCR reads via MiXCR and lists one record per CDR3 protein. Here the sample spans over 450,000 distinct CDR3 sequences, 13% to 15% being singletons. The sample taken for sequencing was blood. These receptors were taken from a woman aged 18-30 years with Graves' hyperthyroidism.

This clonotype was found many times. The chain recombines TRBV5-1 with TRBJ2-1; a weak D match, TRBD2 (5 bases). The CDR3 has 18 amino acids. Germline loops: CDR1 SGHRS, CDR2 YFSETQ. Trimming left V 0 bases short and J 8 bases short, with 24 bases between. The CDR3 here is CASSLARSGLPIAHEQFF. As DNA, the CDR3 is TGCGCCAGCAGCTTGGCCAGGTCCGGACTCCCTATTGCCCATGAGCAGTTCTTC.

This clonotype came up a few times. The rearrangement joins TRBV6-1 to TRBJ2-1; TRBD2 matches at 14 bases. V lost 7 bases, J lost 7 bases, and 6 bases stayed unmatched. Germline V gene sequence: CDR1 MNHNS, CDR2 SASEGT. The CDR3 extends over 15 amino acids. This CDR3 is CASKDGTSGRNEQFF. The CDR3 bases are TGTGCCAGCAAAGATGGGACTAGCGGGAGAAATGAGCAGTTCTTC.

This clonotype was observed a handful of times. A much bigger clone sits one base away, suggesting this may be a read error. No conserved phenylalanine or tryptophan ends this CDR3, so it is likely a read error. The J gene is TRBJ2-3, the V gene TRBV30; TRBD2 matches 11 bases. The CDR3 runs 12 residues. J was trimmed by 5 bases and V by 7 bases; bases with no gene match: 2. CDR1 is GTSNPN and CDR2 is SVGIG in the germline V gene (reference sequence). The CDR3 region is CALGTSGDTQYL. CDR3 DNA: TGTGCCTTAGGGACTAGCGGAGATACGCAGTATCTT.

The chain recombines TRBV19 with TRBJ1-3; the D gene is possibly TRBD1 (6 bases). In germline, CDR1 is LNHDA, CDR2 SQIVND (reference sequence). This CDR3 is 14 amino acids long. V was cut by 3 bases and J by 3 bases, with 9 bases left in between. CDR3 residues: CASSIGTHGNTIYF. CDR3 nucleotide sequence: TGTGCCAGTAGTATCGGGACACATGGAAACACCATATATTTT.

This clonotype was picked up many times. The chain has TRBV12-3 or TRBV12-4 and TRBJ2-2, with TRBD2 matching over 10 bases. V shed 5 bases, J shed 3 bases, and the junction held 3 bases outside the gene matches. This CDR3 contains 15 residues. In DNA, the CDR3 is TGTGCCAGCAGTCCTAGCGGGAGCGACACCGGGGAGCTGTTTTTT. Translation gives CASSPSGSDTGELFF.

This clonotype has more than one count but fewer than ten. This chain uses TRBV9 with TRBJ1-1; 8 positions agree with TRBD1. The CDR3 covers 17 residues. The ends lost 4 bases at V and 4 bases at J; junction bases unmatched: 15. The germline V gene has CDR1 SGDLS and CDR2 YYNGEE. CDR3 bases: TGTGCCAGCAGCCCCCGAGTCGAGGGGACAGGCAGCACTGAAGCTTTCTTT. This gives the protein CASSPRVEGTGSTEAFF.

This clonotype was recorded many times. Here the CDR3 reads CASSFPGSQETQYF. DNA of the CDR3: TGTGCCAGCAGCTTCCCAGGTTCCCAAGAGACCCAGTACTTC. The chain employs TRBV7-8 and TRBJ2-5, with unresolved D. Trimming shortened V by 3 bases and J by 1 base, and 9 bases separated the two germline ends. CDR3 length: 14 amino acids. The V gene's germline CDR1 is SGHVS and CDR2 FQNEAQ.

The chain recombines TRBV20-1 with TRBJ1-4; D gene uncertain. The CDR3 covers 14 residues. In germline, CDR1 is DFQATT, CDR2 SNEGSKA (reference sequence). V lost 4 bases to trimming and J lost 8 bases, with 17 bases between them. CDR3 region: CSANSYGDGEKLFF. The CDR3 region has the DNA TGCAGTGCTAATAGTTACGGGGATGGAGAAAAACTGTTTTTT.

The table lists this clonotype with many counts. The chain joins TRBV11-2 to TRBJ1-3, with TRBD1 as a possible D gene (6 bases). Germline assignment: CDR1 SGHAT and CDR2 FQNNGV. Trimming removed 3 bases from V and 7 bases from J, with 13 bases in between. CDR3 length: 14 residues. The CDR3 region has the DNA TGTGCCAGCAGCTTTTGGTCAGGGGCGAACACCATATATTTT. Its protein is CASSFWSGANTIYF. Full variable domain (remainder filled in from reference TRBV11-2 and TRBJ1-3): EAGVAQSPRYKIIEKRQSVAFWCNPISGHATLYWYQQILGQGPKLLIQFQNNGVVDDSQLPKDRFSAERLKGVDSTLKIQPAKLEDSAVYLCASSFWSGANTIYFGEGSWLTVV.

A note on this clonotype: A much larger clonotype is one base distant, so this may be a read error. V usage is TRBV19 and J usage is TRBJ1-1; no clear D. Trimming cost V 6 bases and J 2 bases, with 13 bases left between them. CDR3 length: 14 residues. Germline V gene lookup returns CDR1 LNHDA and CDR2 SQIVND (reference sequence). CDR3 bases: TGTGCCAGTAGCCCCTCGTACATTAACACTGAAGCTTTCTTT. It specifies CASSPSYINTEAFF.

This clonotype was found many times. The chain is built from TRBV3-1 and TRBJ1-6, with D perhaps TRBD1 (5 bases). Per germline, CDR1 LGHDT and CDR2 YNNKEL (reference sequence). Trimming pared 7 bases from V and 8 bases from J, leaving 12 bases between. The CDR3 is 13 amino acids. The CDR3 DNA sequence: TGTGCCAGCAAGGACCAGGGTTATTCACCCCTCCACTTT. Amino acids: CASKDQGYSPLHF.

The gene calls are TRBV30 and TRBJ1-4; D not resolved. Germline V gene sequence: CDR1 GTSNPN, CDR2 SVGIG (reference sequence). Trimming cost V 0 bases and J 4 bases, with 15 bases left between them. This CDR3 is 16 amino acids long. As DNA, the CDR3 is TGTGCCTGGAGTGTACGGGGTGCCCCCCTTAATGAAAAACTGTTTTTT. Translating it yields CAWSVRGAPLNEKLFF.

The chain links TRBV9 to TRBJ1-2; 9 bases fit TRBD1. The CDR3 has 16 amino acids. The germline CDR1 and CDR2 sequences are SGDLS and YYNGEE. With 4 bases clipped from V and 4 bases from J, the junction kept 11 bases outside the gene matches. Here the CDR3 DNA reads TGTGCCAGCAGCCCCACCCCGGGACAGGGTTTCTATGGCTACACCTTC. As protein: CASSPTPGQGFYGYTF.

The sample holds many counts of this clonotype. The chain has TRBV19 and TRBJ1-1; TRBD1 might be the D (5 bases). Trimming removed 9 bases at V and 2 bases at J, with 13 bases between. CDR3 size: 13 residues. Per germline, CDR1 LNHDA and CDR2 SQIVND (reference sequence). The CDR3 spells CASSVTANTEAFF. CDR3 nucleotides: TGTGCCAGCAGCGTGACAGCTAACACTGAAGCTTTCTTT. Drawing the rest from reference TRBV19 and TRBJ1-1, the complete variable domain is DGGITQSPKYLFRKEGQNVTLSCEQNLNHDAMYWYRQDPGQGLRLIYYSQIVNDFQKGDIAEGYSVSREKKESFPLTVTSAQKNPTAFYLCASSVTANTEAFFGQGTRLTVV.

This clonotype has at least ten counts. The chain joins TRBV27 to TRBJ2-1; 10 positions match TRBD1. The CDR3 runs to 15 residues. Trimming cost V 5 bases and J 7 bases; bases outside gene matches: 8. CDR1 MNHEY and CDR2 SMNVEV come from the germline V gene (reference sequence). The CDR3 bases are TGTGCCAGCAGTCCCGGGACAGGGGTGAGGAATGAGCAGTTCTTC. It encodes CASSPGTGVRNEQFF.

The CDR3 region is CSARFRGDQPQHF. The CDR3 DNA sequence: TGCAGTGCTAGGTTTCGAGGAGATCAGCCCCAGCATTTT. The rearrangement joins TRBV20-1 to TRBJ1-5; D is unresolved. There are 13 residues in the CDR3. CDR1 and CDR2 (germline): DFQATT, SNEGSKA (reference sequence). Trimming removed 3 bases at V and 5 bases at J, with 11 bases between.

This clonotype has a count of ten or more. The chain uses TRBV6-2 or TRBV6-3 and TRBJ2-2; either TRBD1 or TRBD2 may supply D (5 bases each). Germline V lookup: CDR1 MNHEY, CDR2 SVGEGT. This CDR3 has 14 residues. V shed 9 bases and J shed 3 bases, with 14 bases lying between them. The CDR3 nucleotides are TGTGCCAGTGTTCTTGGGGGTTACACCGGGGAGCTGTTTTTT. It specifies CASVLGGYTGELFF.

This clonotype has at least ten counts. The rearrangement joins TRBV19 to TRBJ2-5, with 7 bases that match TRBD2. CDR3 length equals 18 residues. V lost 3 bases, J lost 7 bases, and 20 bases stayed unmatched. CDR1 is LNHDA, CDR2 SQIVND, per germline (reference sequence). DNA of the CDR3: TGTGCCAGTAGTATCTCCTCTAGCCGGAGGTTAACGGGAGGGACCCAGTACTTC. Its protein is CASSISSSRRLTGGTQYF.

This clonotype was detected many times. The gene calls are TRBV20-1 and TRBJ2-5; no reliable D call. The V end lost 5 bases, the J end lost 7 bases, and 26 bases lay between the germline ends. There are 16 residues in the CDR3. The germline CDR1 and CDR2 sequences are DFQATT and SNEGSKA (reference sequence). The CDR3 loop reads CSASPAKYLTKVTQYF. In DNA, the CDR3 is TGCAGTGCTTCCCCGGCTAAGTACCTCACCAAAGTGACCCAGTACTTC.

V usage is TRBV7-2 and J usage is TRBJ1-5; D gene unclear. Trimming left V 3 bases short and J 6 bases short, with 9 bases between. CDR3 length: 13 residues. Germline V gives CDR1 SGHTA, CDR2 FQGNSA. Here the CDR3 DNA reads TGTGCCAGCAGCTTTGCTGTGGGTCAGCCCCAGCATTTT. Its translation: CASSFAVGQPQHF.

This rearrangement joins TRBV10-3 to TRBJ2-1; D may match TRBD1 or TRBD2 (5 bases each). CDR3 length equals 12 residues. V shed 7 bases and J shed 5 bases, with 9 bases lying between them. CDR1 is ENHRY and CDR2 is SYGVKD in the germline V gene. The CDR3 sequence is CAINPGHNEQFF. CDR3 DNA sequence: TGTGCCATCAATCCGGGACACAATGAGCAGTTCTTC.

This clonotype was detected many times. V and J are TRBV19 and TRBJ1-5, with D maybe TRBD1 (6 bases). Germline CDR1 reads LNHDA; CDR2 reads SQIVND (reference sequence). CDR3 length equals 14 residues. V lost 10 bases and J 6 bases, leaving 19 bases between the germline ends. CDR3: CATSRGGGGQPQHF. CDR3 coding DNA: TGTGCCACCTCCCGGGGGGGCGGAGGTCAGCCCCAGCATTTT.

This clonotype has at least ten counts. The rearrangement uses TRBV11-3 and TRBJ2-3, with 7 nucleotides matching TRBD2. J gave up 4 bases and V 2 bases, and 9 bases lay outside the gene matches. Germline loops: CDR1 SGHNT, CDR2 YENEEA. The CDR3 runs 16 residues. The CDR3 loop is CASSLWRELNSDTQYF. CDR3 sequence (DNA): TGTGCCAGCAGCTTATGGCGGGAGCTAAACTCAGATACGCAGTATTTT.

This clonotype was seen many times. V gene TRBV27 combines with J gene TRBJ2-1; D unresolved. V gave up 2 bases and J gave up 2 bases, with 4 bases separating them. This CDR3 region has 13 residues. Per the germline V gene, CDR1 is MNHEY and CDR2 is SMNVEV (reference sequence). The DNA for the CDR3 is TGTGCCAGCAGTTTACGACCCTACAATGAGCAGTTCTTC. It specifies CASSLRPYNEQFF.

The chain links TRBV7-9 to TRBJ2-1; a possible D gene is TRBD2 (5 bases). V was trimmed by 2 bases and J by 6 bases, leaving 17 bases between them. In germline, CDR1 is SEHNR, CDR2 FQNEAQ (reference sequence). The CDR3 runs to 16 residues. DNA for the CDR3: TGTGCCAGCAGCTTAAGGGCCGGGGTAGTTAGCAATGAGCAGTTCTTC. The encoded protein is CASSLRAGVVSNEQFF.

There are many counts of this clonotype. The chain is built from TRBV30 and TRBJ2-7; 8 bases match TRBD1. Germline loops: CDR1 GTSNPN, CDR2 SVGIG (reference sequence). The CDR3 totals 11 residues. J gave up 5 bases and V 5 bases, and 2 bases lay outside the gene matches. As DNA, the CDR3 is TGTGCCTGGGCGGACAGGGACGAGCAGTACTTC. Its protein is CAWADRDEQYF.

This clonotype was counted at least ten times. This chain links TRBV3-1 with TRBJ2-5; D is perhaps TRBD2 (6 bases). The CDR3 has 15 amino acids. Trimming took off 0 bases at V and 5 bases at J, with 13 bases between the two ends. The V gene's germline CDR1 is LGHDT and CDR2 YNNKEL (reference sequence). The CDR3 spells CASSQDPGSGETQYF. Here the CDR3 DNA reads TGTGCCAGCAGCCAAGATCCCGGGAGTGGGGAGACCCAGTACTTC.